This section outlines one T cell receptor beta chain sequence together with its context. There is no known antigen for this receptor. Base qualities were left out, and no much larger clone turns up one base away. Taken from cysteine to phenylalanine, the CDR3 has 14 residues. Only the CDR3 region is kept as DNA, spanning 42 bases read in frame from base 1. Trimming accounts for 5 bases at V and 3 bases at J, while the number of junction bases matched to no gene is 6. CDR1 SGHNT and CDR2 YENEEA are derived from the germline V gene. This sample is part of a study of T cell changes during pregnancy in multiple sclerosis (dated by TCRdb to between 2018 and 2020). Regarding the research as a whole: Changes in the T cell repertoire over the course of pregnancy were examined in this study in women with multiple sclerosis.

Library preparation used the immunoSEQ multiplex PCR assay. TCRdb took over this immuneACCESS table, retaining in-frame rearrangements with V and J assigned. Such tables are incomplete; in checked studies, under half of the missing clones stem from an unresolved V gene, and the remainder is unexplained. The sample profile shows 25,000 to 35,000 clones; approximately 90% of them were found once. The top ten constitute 6.5% to 7% of the sample. The source material was CD8+ T cells from peripheral blood mononuclear cells, sampled in the second trimester of pregnancy. Recombination linked TRBV11-3 to TRBJ2-5, with 7 bases aligning to TRBD1. The TCR was taken from a female donor with multiple sclerosis, enrolled in a pregnancy study. CDR3 reads: CASSPGGQEETQYF. The bases are TGTGCCAGCAGCCCAGGAGGACAGGAAGAGACCCAGTACTTC.